This passage covers 25 T cell receptor beta chains from one sample sequenced in a study of blood T cell repertoires in COVID-19. Repertoires were generated with immunoSEQ multiplex PCR, while TCRdb's copy carries only in-frame clones and drops some. The data contain tens of thousands of clones, around 83% of them singletons. Material for sequencing was peripheral blood. The receptors stem from a man in his fifties or sixties with active COVID-19.

This clone has just one count. The chain is built from TRBV7-9 and TRBJ2-4; TRBD1 aligns across 8 bases. The CDR3 spans 14 residues. Germline V gene sequence: CDR1 SEHNR, CDR2 FQNEAQ (reference sequence). The V gene end was trimmed by 5 bases and the J gene end by 4 bases; junction bases not matched to a gene: 4. The CDR3 sequence is CASSGGQGKNIQYF. The DNA of the CDR3 is TGTGCCAGCAGCGGAGGACAGGGTAAAAACATTCAGTACTTC.

The chain combines TRBV15 with TRBJ2-1, with D possibly matching TRBD1 (6 bases). Germline CDR1 LNHNV, CDR2 YYDKDF (reference sequence). The CDR3 covers 16 residues. V was pared by 5 bases and J by 0 bases, with 14 bases between. The CDR3 DNA reads TGTGCCACCAGCGGCCAGGGGCAACCCTCCTACAATGAGCAGTTCTTC. It yields the protein CATSGQGQPSYNEQFF.

The chain employs TRBV5-4 and TRBJ2-1; the D is unclear. Trimming left V 5 bases short and J 8 bases short, with 20 bases between. Per germline, CDR1 SGHNT and CDR2 YYREEE (reference sequence). The CDR3 runs to 15 residues. CDR3 DNA: TGTGCCAGCAGTCCTCAATTAGTAGTTGGAGATGAGCAGTTCTTC. This translates into CASSPQLVVGDEQFF.

This chain connects TRBV5-1 to TRBJ2-1; 7 bases are shared with TRBD2. The CDR3 spans 15 residues. With V trimmed by 4 bases and J by 4 bases, 8 bases remained unmatched. The germline V gene has CDR1 SGHRS and CDR2 YFSETQ. CDR3 DNA: TGCGCCAGCAGCCTGGGAGCGGGGCCTTACAATGAGCAGTTCTTC. Protein product: CASSLGAGPYNEQFF.

This chain connects TRBV11-3 to TRBJ2-7; 7 positions match TRBD2. V lost 5 bases and J lost 7; bases outside the gene matches: 8. Germline lookup yields CDR1 SGHNT and CDR2 YENEEA. The CDR3 is made up of 13 amino acids. CDR3 nucleotides: TGTGCCAGCAGCCCTGTCTGGGGGGGGGAGCAGTACTTC. It translates to CASSPVWGGEQYF.

The J gene is TRBJ1-5, the V gene TRBV6-1, with D tentatively TRBD1 (6 bases). This CDR3 contains 15 residues. The V gene lost 2 bases and the J gene lost 4 bases, with 12 bases spanning the gap. Germline V gives CDR1 MNHNS, CDR2 SASEGT. The CDR3 sequence: CASSERVQGNQPQHF. The CDR3 bases are TGTGCCAGCAGTGAAAGGGTACAGGGAAATCAGCCCCAGCATTTT.

The V and J genes are TRBV3-1 (or the pseudogene TRBV3-2) and TRBJ2-2; 11 bases are shared with TRBD2. V lost 2 bases, J lost 4 bases, and 9 bases stayed unmatched. Germline CDR1 is LGHDT and CDR2 is YNNKEL (reference sequence). This CDR3 comprises 18 residues. In DNA, the CDR3 is TGTGCCAGCAGCCAAAAACTCTTTAGCGGGGGGGCCACCGGGGAGCTGTTTTTT. The encoded protein is CASSQKLFSGGATGELFF.

The V and J genes are TRBV29-1 and TRBJ1-1; possibly TRBD1 for D (5 bases). With 2 bases removed from V and 1 base from J, the gap between germline ends came to 11 bases. This CDR3 is 14 amino acids long. The germline gives CDR1 SQVTM, CDR2 ANQGSEA. The DNA for the CDR3 is TGCAGCGTTGAACCCCATAGGGGGAACACTGAAGCTTTCTTT. As protein: CSVEPHRGNTEAFF.

The chain employs TRBV6-4 and TRBJ1-2, with D perhaps matching TRBD1 (5 bases). The CDR3 has 14 residues. Trimming removed 4 bases from V and 7 bases from J, with 16 bases in between. Germline V gene lookup returns CDR1 MRHNA and CDR2 SNTAGT. The CDR3 sequence: CASSGNKAGAGYTF. The DNA for the CDR3 is TGTGCCAGCAGTGGAAACAAGGCTGGGGCTGGCTACACCTTC.

This rearrangement joins TRBV27 to TRBJ1-5; 8 bases align to TRBD1. The CDR3 loop spans 14 amino acids. V was clipped by 3 bases and J by 4 bases; unmatched bases: 2. Germline V gene lookup returns CDR1 MNHEY and CDR2 SMNVEV (reference sequence). CDR3: CASSLDRVNQPQHF. CDR3 DNA sequence: TGTGCCAGCAGTTTGGACAGGGTAAATCAGCCCCAGCATTTT.

The chain employs TRBV30 and TRBJ2-7; tentative D call: TRBD2 (6 bases). The CDR3 has 11 residues. Germline CDR1 GTSNPN, CDR2 SVGIG (reference sequence). The germline V and J ends were trimmed by 8 bases and 0 bases, with 8 bases remaining between them. This CDR3 is CAGGTSYEQYV. DNA for the CDR3: TGTGCCGGGGGGACCTCCTACGAGCAGTACGTC.

The J gene is TRBJ2-1, the V gene TRBV27; no clear D gene. The CDR3 has 18 amino acids. Per the germline V gene, CDR1 is MNHEY and CDR2 is SMNVEV (reference sequence). The ends were cut back, 6 bases at V and 5 bases at J, with 26 bases in the middle. The CDR3 spells CASSSNWPESGYNNEQFF. In nucleotides, the CDR3 is TGTGCCAGCAGCTCTAACTGGCCCGAATCGGGTTATAACAATGAGCAGTTCTTC.

On this clone: The identical CDR3 is also encoded by other nucleotide sequences in the sample. The V gene is TRBV5-4, the J gene TRBJ2-1; 9 positions agree with TRBD2. The CDR3 is 15 amino acids. V lost 0 bases to trimming and J lost 2 bases; unmatched junction nucleotides: 0. Germline V gene sequence: CDR1 SGHNT, CDR2 YYREEE (reference sequence). The CDR3 is CASSLGGGAYNEQFF. The CDR3 bases are TGTGCCAGCAGCTTGGGCGGGGGGGCCTACAATGAGCAGTTCTTC.

The gene calls are TRBV24-1 and TRBJ2-5, with 10 bases lining up with TRBD1. The junction had 7 bases not matched to a gene; V was cut back by 2 bases and J by 5 bases. The CDR3 is 16 amino acids. In germline, CDR1 is KGHDR, CDR2 SFDVKD. CDR3 sequence: CATSDSRQGAPETQYF. The CDR3 nucleotides read TGTGCCACCAGTGATTCTAGACAGGGGGCGCCGGAGACCCAGTACTTC.

Remarks on this clone: Sequence at one end of the junction differs from germline and may be a read error. This same CDR3 is encoded by further DNA sequences in the sample. CDR3 coding DNA: TGTGCTAGCAGCTTAGATGGATCAGCGGGAAGCAATGAGCAGTTCTTC. This sequence encodes CASSLDGSAGSNEQFF. This sequence joins TRBV11-3 and TRBJ2-1, with TRBD2 matching over 7 bases. Germline CDR1 is SGHNT and CDR2 is YENEEA. This CDR3 contains 16 residues.

This chain connects TRBV11-2 to TRBJ1-1; D remains unclear. V lost 0 bases and J lost 0, with 5 bases in between. Germline values: CDR1 SGHAT, CDR2 FQNNGV. The CDR3 is 14 amino acids. The CDR3 bases are TGTGCCAGCAGCTTAGATTCAGTGAACACTGAAGCTTTCTTT. This codes for CASSLDSVNTEAFF.

This clone was picked up one time. The V gene is TRBV2, the J gene TRBJ1-2, with 8 bases fitting TRBD1. This CDR3 is 15 amino acids long. The V gene's germline CDR1 is SNHLY and CDR2 FYNNEI. Trimming took 3 bases from V and 5 from J; bases not matched to a gene: 8. The CDR3 DNA follows: TGTGCCAGCAGTGATCCCCCGGACAGGGCGTATGGCTACACCTTC. Amino acids: CASSDPPDRAYGYTF.

This clone occurred once. The chain has TRBV19 and TRBJ2-7; tentatively, D is TRBD1 (6 bases). Trimming removed 4 bases from V and 0 bases from J, with 10 bases in between. The CDR3 spans 14 residues. Germline V gene sequence: CDR1 LNHDA, CDR2 SQIVND (reference sequence). CDR3 amino acids: CASSTRQDSYEQYF. The CDR3 DNA sequence: TGTGCCAGTAGTACCAGACAGGACTCCTACGAGCAGTACTTC.

This rearrangement joins TRBV7-9 to TRBJ2-7, with 12 bases matching TRBD1. Looked up from germline, CDR1 is SEHNR and CDR2 is FQNEAQ (reference sequence). V trimming: 5 bases; J trimming: 5 bases; junction bases outside the gene matches: 7. The CDR3 loop spans 15 amino acids. The CDR3 DNA reads TGTGCCAGCAGCACGCCGGGACAGGGGGCCCACGAGCAGTACTTC. Amino acids: CASSTPGQGAHEQYF.

The rearrangement joins TRBV9 to TRBJ2-3, with 10 bases matching TRBD1. Germline CDR1 SGDLS, CDR2 YYNGEE. The V segment lost 4 bases and the J segment 6 bases; nucleotides outside the gene matches: 11. The CDR3 is made up of 16 amino acids. The CDR3 DNA reads TGTGCCAGCAGCTACCTGGGACAGGGGAGGTTGGATACGCAGTATTTT. Translating it yields CASSYLGQGRLDTQYF.

The rearrangement links TRBV13 to TRBJ2-7; D uncertain. Germline assignment: CDR1 PRHDT and CDR2 FYEKMQ (reference sequence). V was clipped by 0 bases and J by 0 bases, with 6 bases between them. The CDR3 sequence is 14 residues long. The CDR3 loop is CASSLGLSSYEQYV. CDR3 DNA sequence: TGTGCCAGCAGCTTAGGCCTGTCCTCCTACGAGCAGTACGTC.

The gene calls are TRBV25-1 and TRBJ1-2, with unresolved D. The CDR3 is made up of 13 amino acids. The germline V gene has CDR1 MGHDK and CDR2 SYGVNS. V was shortened by 8 bases and J by 4 bases, with 14 bases between the two germline ends. CDR3 residues: CASYNQARYGYTF. In nucleotides, the CDR3 is TGTGCCAGCTACAATCAGGCCCGCTATGGCTACACCTTC.

The chain employs TRBV9 and TRBJ2-6; D gene ambiguous. There are 16 residues in the CDR3. The V end lost 0 bases, the J end lost 0 bases, and 7 bases lay between the germline ends. The germline V gene has CDR1 SGDLS and CDR2 YYNGEE. The CDR3 DNA is TGTGCCAGCAGCGTAGTGGGCAACTCTGGGGCCAACGTCCTGACTTTC. It is translated as CASSVVGNSGANVLTF. Full variable domain (rest looked up from reference TRBV9 and TRBJ2-6): DSGVTQTPKHLITATGQRVTLRCSPRSGDLSVYWYQQSLDQGLQFLIQYYNGEERAKGNILERFSAQQFPDLHSELNLSSLELGDSALYFCASSVVGNSGANVLTFGAGSRLTVL.

The chain has TRBV18 and TRBJ2-1; maybe TRBD2 (5 bases). Trimming shortened V by 0 bases and J by 7 bases, and 10 bases separated the two germline ends. Per the germline V gene, CDR1 is KGHSH and CDR2 is LQKENI. CDR3 length: 14 residues. CDR3 sequence: CASSPPASWNEQFF. The DNA of the CDR3 is TGTGCCAGCTCACCACCGGCTAGCTGGAATGAGCAGTTCTTC.

This clone was recorded only once. V usage is TRBV7-8 and J usage is TRBJ2-5; 8 bases line up with TRBD2. V lost 0 bases to trimming and J lost 5 bases; unmatched junction nucleotides: 5. Germline loops: CDR1 SGHVS, CDR2 FQNEAQ. The CDR3 consists of 15 residues. The CDR3 DNA follows: TGTGCCAGCAGCTTAGCGGCGGGGGGCCGGGAGACCCAGTACTTC. This encodes CASSLAAGGRETQYF.